This T cell receptor (beta chain) came from a study of T cell responses to AZD1222 COVID-19 vaccine. Study-level points and caveats: Seropositivity was recorded at baseline in only 6 or 7 AZD1222 recipients. It should be noted that donors were predominantly white British and more often female, and clonal diversity was possibly underestimated. Nearly half of spike-specific TCRs reportedly target variant regions that are unmutated in the B.1.351 and B.1.1.7 variants. Spike-specific TCR breadth rose after two AZD1222 doses, and depth rose as well.

This CDR3 is built from 14 residues. Trimming left V 6 bases short and J 3 bases short, with 18 bases between. Germline CDR1 is GTSNPN and CDR2 is SVGIG (reference sequence). Of note for this clone: The antigen is not known.

Profiled with immunoSEQ multiplex PCR; TCRdb holds only in-frame clones, not every one. The profile shows 93,000 or so clones, about nine tenths of them singletons. Sequenced material: peripheral blood, taken on day 0 of AZD1222 vaccination. This clonotype originated in an adult in good health. The chain recombines TRBV30 with TRBJ2-7; tentatively, D is TRBD1 or TRBD2 (6 bases each). The CDR3 is CACRQAGNLYEQYF. The CDR3 region has the DNA TGTGCCTGCCGACAGGCGGGGAACCTCTACGAGCAGTACTTC.